This entry concerns a single TCR beta chain. These data come from a study of blood T cell repertoires in COVID-19. The authors' processing: Scientists estimated how many nucleated cells there were by amplifying reference gene primers. Some clones are missing from TCRdb's copy, which holds only in-frame ones; the method was immunoSEQ multiplex PCR. V and J calls and clone size are copied from that table; D and trimming were computed from the DNA. This table holds about 200,000 clones, around nine tenths found once. The origin of this receptor is a woman aged 40 to 50 who had recovered from COVID-19. The sample was peripheral blood.

The CDR3 DNA sequence: TGTGCCAGCACCCTGACAGGCCCCCTTGGGGCCAACGTCCTGACTTTC. Its protein product is CASTLTGPLGANVLTF. The chain combines TRBV28 with TRBJ2-6, with D possibly being TRBD1 (6 bases). The CDR3 runs to 16 residues. V was clipped by 7 bases and J by 3 bases, with 16 bases between them. Germline assignment: CDR1 MDHEN and CDR2 SYDVKM.